This TCR beta chain was recovered during a study of blood T cell repertoires in COVID-19. Background on the study: Donors in the United States, Italy and Spain gave samples during acute or convalescent COVID-19.

Authors' data handling: Researchers report that nucleated cell counts were estimated from reference gene primer amplification. Libraries were prepared by immunoSEQ multiplex PCR; TCRdb keeps only in-frame clonotypes and omits some of them. V, J and clone size derive from that table, while D and trimming were established from the DNA sequence. The sample includes 20,000 to 25,000 clones, around 89% of them seen just once. This CDR3 comprises 14 residues. Trimming took 6 bases from V and 1 from J; bases not matched to a gene: 5. Germline lookup yields CDR1 MNHNY and CDR2 SVGAGI (reference sequence). V gene TRBV6-6 combines with J gene TRBJ2-5; 7 bases match TRBD1. The sequencing input was peripheral blood. The sequence derives from a woman aged 60-75 years with active COVID-19. The CDR3 DNA sequence: TGTGCCAGCAGCAAACGACAGGGCCAAGAGACCCAGTACTTC. It is translated as CASSKRQGQETQYF.